The present T cell receptor (beta chain) was sequenced within a study of cytomegalovirus exposure and HLA in healthy donors. Findings and caveats of the study: Rare sequences made up most TCRs, while some public TCRs were found in many donors. Some segments of the V type, notably TRBV6-2 and TRBV6-3, were excluded as indistinguishable. In vitro work confirmed that a few CMV-associated chains recognize CMV antigens.

PCR primers comprised 60 Vbeta and 13 Jbeta primers. In the source study's methods: Approximately 80 million unique TCR beta chains, roughly 11 million of them shared, were counted by a later analysis. Data came from immunoSEQ multiplex PCR; TCRdb stores just in-frame clones and leaves some out. V and J calls and clone size follow that table, whereas D and trimming were derived from the DNA. This table has some 100,000 clones, over 70% appearing once. With regard to this clone: Its antigen is not identified.

Trimming stripped 5 bases from V and 6 bases from J, with 18 bases between. The CDR3 extends over 15 amino acids. From germline, CDR1 is SGHVS and CDR2 FQNEAQ. Sequenced: PBMCs. The genes are TRBV7-8 and TRBJ2-3, with D possibly being TRBD2 (6 bases). The clonotype originates from a girl aged 2 to 9 in good health and CMV-seropositive. The CDR3 is CASSVGLQRGDTQYF. CDR3 sequence (DNA): TGTGCCAGCAGCGTCGGACTACAACGGGGGGATACGCAGTATTTT.